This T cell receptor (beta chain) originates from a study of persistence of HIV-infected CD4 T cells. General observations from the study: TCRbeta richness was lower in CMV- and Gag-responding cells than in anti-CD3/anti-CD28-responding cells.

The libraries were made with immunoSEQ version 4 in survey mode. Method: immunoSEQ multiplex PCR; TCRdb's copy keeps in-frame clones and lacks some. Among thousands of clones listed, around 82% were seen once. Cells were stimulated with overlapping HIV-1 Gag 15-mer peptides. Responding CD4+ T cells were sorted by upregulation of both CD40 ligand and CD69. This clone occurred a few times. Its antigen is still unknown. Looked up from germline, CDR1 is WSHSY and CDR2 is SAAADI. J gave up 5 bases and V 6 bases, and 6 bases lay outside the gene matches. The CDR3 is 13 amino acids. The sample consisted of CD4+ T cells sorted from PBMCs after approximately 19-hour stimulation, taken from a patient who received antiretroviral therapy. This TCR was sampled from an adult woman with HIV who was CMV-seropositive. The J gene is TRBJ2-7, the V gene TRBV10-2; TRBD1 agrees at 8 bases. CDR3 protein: CASRETGDDEQYF. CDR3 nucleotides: TGCGCCAGCAGGGAGACAGGGGATGACGAGCAGTACTTC.